This T cell receptor beta chain stems from a study of shared clonotypes between healthy human individuals. About the study: Each donor contributed plates that comprised three CD4 naive, three CD4 memory, two CD8 naive and one CD8 memory.

CDR1 and CDR2 from the germline V gene are MDHEN and SYDVKM. Trimming stripped 9 bases from V and 0 bases from J, with 11 bases between. The CDR3 spans 13 residues. This clone has a handful of counts. Its matching antigen is unknown. Distinct nucleotide sequences in the sample also encode this CDR3. Study-level results: The represented genetic and exposure-history diversity was limited by the small number of donors.

Division of CD4+ cells produced a CD45RA+ naive subset and a CD45RA-negative memory subset. Profiling relied on immunoSEQ multiplex PCR, and the TCRdb table lists in-frame clones only, not all of them. The data contain 780,000 or so clones, just under 75% of them singletons. Sequenced sample: memory CD4+ T cells sorted from blood. Sample subset: CD45RA-negative fraction. The J gene is TRBJ1-2, the V gene TRBV28, with D perhaps TRBD1 (5 bases). The sequence came from a woman aged 25 to 39 in good health. CDR3 coding DNA: TGTGCCAGTCTGAGGGGAACTAACTATGGCTACACCTTC. Residues: CASLRGTNYGYTF.